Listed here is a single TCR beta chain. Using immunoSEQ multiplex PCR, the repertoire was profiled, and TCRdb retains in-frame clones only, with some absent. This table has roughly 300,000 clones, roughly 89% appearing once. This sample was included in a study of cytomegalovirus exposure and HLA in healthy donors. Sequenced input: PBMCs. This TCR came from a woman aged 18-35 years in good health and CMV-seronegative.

The CDR3 loop is CASRKRTGEDTEAFF. The CDR3 bases are TGTGCCAGCAGAAAAAGGACAGGGGAAGACACTGAAGCTTTCTTT. The rearrangement uses TRBV7-2 and TRBJ1-1; 9 positions match TRBD1. Unmatched junction bases numbered 8, after V lost 6 bases and J lost 3 bases. The CDR3 is 15 amino acids. Germline lookup yields CDR1 SGHTA and CDR2 FQGNSA.